These 11 T cell receptor beta chains came from one sample sequenced in a study of T cell changes during pregnancy in multiple sclerosis. Using immunoSEQ multiplex PCR, the repertoire was profiled, and TCRdb retains in-frame clones only, with some absent. The data contain about 40,000 clones, 90% to 95% of them seen just once; the ten biggest clones take up about 0.32%. Here the sequenced sample was CD4+ T cells from peripheral blood mononuclear cells, taken after pregnancy. These receptors were collected from a female donor with multiple sclerosis, enrolled in a pregnancy study.

The gene calls are TRBV4-2 and TRBJ1-1; possible D gene TRBD1, 5 bases. Trimming took off 1 base at V and 5 bases at J, with 11 bases between the two ends. The CDR3 runs 14 residues. Per germline, CDR1 LGHNA and CDR2 YNFKEQ. The CDR3 DNA sequence: TGTGCCAGCAGCCAAGCCTTGGGGCTTACTGAAGCTTTCTTT. Translating it yields CASSQALGLTEAFF.

This clone was observed once. This chain connects TRBV5-5 to TRBJ2-7, with D unresolved. CDR3 size: 11 residues. V shed 4 bases and J shed 3 bases, with 5 bases lying between them. CDR1 and CDR2 (germline): SGHKS, YYEKEE (reference sequence). The CDR3 coding sequence is TGTGCCAGCAGCCACAACTACGAGCAGTACTTC. It specifies CASSHNYEQYF.

V and J are TRBV7-9 and TRBJ2-5, with D maybe TRBD1 (5 bases). The V gene lost 3 bases and the J gene lost 2 bases, with 7 bases spanning the gap. The germline V gene encodes CDR1 SEHNR and CDR2 FQNEAQ (reference sequence). This CDR3 spans 13 amino acids. The CDR3 sequence is CASSFGQQETQYF. In DNA, the CDR3 is TGTGCCAGCAGCTTCGGACAACAAGAGACCCAGTACTTC.

The gene calls are TRBV10-1 and TRBJ2-3; TRBD2 is a possible D gene (6 bases). This CDR3 spans 14 amino acids. Trimming took 6 bases from V and 8 from J, leaving 18 bases between them. In germline, CDR1 is WNHNN, CDR2 SYGVQD (reference sequence). The CDR3 nucleotides read TGCGCCAGCAGCCCCGGGGCGACTAGAAGTACGCAGTATTTT. It specifies CASSPGATRSTQYF.

This clone was detected only once. The rearrangement joins TRBV18 to TRBJ1-1; D possibly corresponds to TRBD1 (6 bases). The CDR3 has 13 amino acids. Trimming removed 6 bases from V and 1 base from J, with 9 bases in between. From germline, CDR1 is KGHSH and CDR2 LQKENI. The CDR3 region is CASSRQENTEAFF. CDR3 nucleotides: TGTGCCAGCTCTCGACAGGAGAACACTGAAGCTTTCTTT.

The chain employs TRBV7-2 and TRBJ1-3; D gene ambiguous. Trimming removed 1 base from V and 0 bases from J, with 13 bases in between. CDR3 size: 17 residues. Germline V gene lookup returns CDR1 SGHTA and CDR2 FQGNSA. This chain's CDR3 is CASSLVSGASSGNTIYF. Written as DNA, the CDR3 is TGTGCCAGCAGCTTAGTCTCCGGAGCCAGCTCTGGAAACACCATATATTTT.

This chain's CDR3 is CASSVEFGLSSYEQYF. CDR3 coding DNA: TGCGCCAGCAGCGTAGAATTCGGGTTGAGCTCCTACGAGCAGTACTTC. The genes are TRBV5-1 and TRBJ2-7; the D is unclear. This CDR3 has 16 residues. V gave up 4 bases and J gave up 0 bases, with 17 bases separating them. Per germline, CDR1 SGHRS and CDR2 YFSETQ.

The rearrangement uses TRBV5-6 and TRBJ1-5, with D perhaps TRBD1 (5 bases). V was pared by 0 bases and J by 1 base, with 11 bases between. The CDR3 length is 16 residues. The V gene's germline CDR1 is SGHDT and CDR2 YYEEEE. CDR3 sequence: CASSLAGQTSNQPQHF. The CDR3 coding sequence is TGTGCCAGCAGCTTGGCCGGACAAACAAGCAATCAGCCCCAGCATTTT. Full variable domain (rest looked up from reference TRBV5-6 and TRBJ1-5): DAGVTQSPTHLIKTRGQQVTLRCSPKSGHDTVSWYQQALGQGPQFIFQYYEEEERQRGNFPDRFSGHQFPNYSSELNVNALLLGDSALYLCASSLAGQTSNQPQHFGDGTRLSIL.

This chain connects TRBV13 to TRBJ2-5; 11 bases are a match to TRBD2. Trimming at V came to 6 bases and at J to 5 bases, leaving 5 bases not matched to a gene. Germline V gene sequence: CDR1 PRHDT, CDR2 FYEKMQ (reference sequence). This CDR3 spans 14 amino acids. CDR3: CASSLLAGDETQYF. As DNA, the CDR3 is TGTGCCAGCAGTTTACTAGCGGGGGATGAGACCCAGTACTTC.

The rearrangement uses TRBV16 and TRBJ1-1, with D maybe TRBD1 (6 bases). V was shortened by 4 bases and J by 6 bases, with 12 bases between the two germline ends. CDR3 length: 13 amino acids. Germline CDR1 KGHSY, CDR2 FQNENV. The DNA of the CDR3 is TGTGCCAGCAGCCGAATAACAGGGTCTGAAGCTTTCTTT. This gives the protein CASSRITGSEAFF.

CDR3 loop: CASSEGTQYF. In DNA form, the CDR3 reads TGCGCCAGCAGTGAGGGGACACAATACTTC. The V gene is TRBV10-2, the J gene TRBJ2-7; possibly TRBD1 for D (6 bases). The CDR3 totals 10 residues. CDR1 WSHSY and CDR2 SAAADI come from the germline V gene. V lost 2 bases, J lost 13 bases, and 9 bases lay in between.